This T cell receptor beta chain was obtained from a study of CD8+ T cells in alopecia areata. Germline assignment: CDR1 SGHRS and CDR2 YFSETQ. Losses at the gene ends were 0 bases for V and 5 bases for J; bases not matched to a gene: 4. The length of the CDR3 is 15 residues. RNA was isolated and reverse transcribed to cDNA, the sequencing template. Profiling relied on immunoSEQ multiplex PCR, and the TCRdb table lists in-frame clones only, not all of them. Among over 90,000 clones listed, 55% were seen once. The V gene is TRBV5-1, the J gene TRBJ1-4; 7 nucleotides line up with TRBD1. Sequences were obtained from CD4+ T cells sorted from blood. The source is a human donor in good health. In DNA form, the CDR3 reads TGCGCCAGCAGCTTGGTGGGACAGCTGAATGAAAAACTGTTTTTT. This encodes CASSLVGQLNEKLFF.